This T cell receptor beta chain was documented in a study of shared clonotypes between healthy human individuals. Study-wide results and limits: Investigators expected sequencing depth to affect clonotype sharing among donors.

V was pared by 8 bases and J by 1 base, with 4 bases of the junction left unmatched. The length of the CDR3 is 16 residues. From germline, CDR1 is MDHEN and CDR2 SYDVKM. Every donor was a Caucasian adult from Nashville, Tennessee. Concerning this clone: Antigen specificity is unknown.

Measured with immunoSEQ multiplex PCR; TCRdb has only the in-frame clones, and not every one. The data show hundreds of thousands of clones, less than 85% seen once. V usage is TRBV28 and J usage is TRBJ2-6; TRBD1 aligns across 11 bases. This receptor was identified in a woman in her thirties in good health. What was sequenced was memory CD4+ T cells sorted from blood. Subset meaning: CD45RA-negative fraction. Written as DNA, the CDR3 is TGTGCCAGCCGGACAGGGGGCGCATCTGGGGCCAACGTCCTGACTTTC. The encoded protein is CASRTGGASGANVLTF. Variable domain in full (rest from reference TRBV28 and TRBJ2-6): DVKVTQSSRYLVKRTGEKVFLECVQDMDHENMFWYRQDPGLGLRLIYFSYDVKMKEKGDIPEGYSVSREKKERFSLILESASTNQTSMYLCASRTGGASGANVLTFGAGSRLTVL.